Listed here is a single T cell receptor beta chain. Seattle researchers signed up patients amid active infection and tracked them longitudinally. From germline, CDR1 is SQVTM and CDR2 ANQGSEA. After removal of 4 bases from V and 5 bases from J, the junction contained 13 bases not matched to a gene. The length of the CDR3 is 17 residues. The data were taken from a study of blood T cell repertoires in COVID-19. Study background: Italy, Spain and the United States were the sources of the convalescent and acute COVID-19 samples. From T cells, B-cell-depleted T cells, or PBMCs came the material, which was cDNA or gDNA.

TCRdb's copy holds only in-frame clones and misses some; the assay was immunoSEQ multiplex PCR. Counted here are 300,000 or so clones, 91% occurring once; the ten biggest clones make up approximately 2%. The receptor's source is a woman younger than 45 with COVID-19, enrolled during active disease. The sequencing sample was made of peripheral blood. The chain recombines TRBV29-1 with TRBJ2-5; 13 bases align to TRBD2. CDR3: CSVGPRLAGGPGETQYF. CDR3 DNA: TGCAGCGTTGGCCCCCGACTAGCGGGAGGCCCCGGGGAGACCCAGTACTTC.